This T cell receptor beta chain was identified in a study of blood T cell repertoires in COVID-19. Across the study: Sites across the United States, Italy and Spain contributed samples from acute and convalescent COVID-19. Sample material is recorded as cDNA or gDNA derived from T cells, B-cell-depleted T cells, or PBMCs.

This CDR3 contains 16 residues. The V gene's germline CDR1 is SGHRS and CDR2 YFSETQ. J gave up 1 base and V 4 bases, and 9 bases lay outside the gene matches. The authors' processing: Using reference gene primer amplification, nucleated cell counts were estimated. The table came from immunoSEQ multiplex PCR; TCRdb's copy has only in-frame clones and leaves some out. The D gene and trimming were derived from the DNA, and the V and J assignments and clone size from that table. The data contain under 200,000 clones, 80% to 90% of them singletons. The Seattle patients, enrolled during active infection, were followed longitudinally.

The sequenced material came from peripheral blood. The clonotype comes from a woman in her seventies with COVID-19, enrolled during active disease. The J gene is TRBJ2-3, the V gene TRBV5-1; TRBD1 agrees at 7 bases. The CDR3 reads CASSAYGTARTDTQYF. The CDR3 DNA is TGCGCCAGCAGCGCCTACGGGACAGCTCGCACAGATACGCAGTATTTT. The entire variable domain, with the rest obtained from reference TRBV5-1 and TRBJ2-3, is as follows: KAGVTQTPRYLIKTRGQQVTLSCSPISGHRSVSWYQQTPGQGLQFLFEYFSETQRNKGNFPGRFSGRQFSNSRSEMNVSTLELGDSALYLCASSAYGTARTDTQYFGPGTRLTVL.